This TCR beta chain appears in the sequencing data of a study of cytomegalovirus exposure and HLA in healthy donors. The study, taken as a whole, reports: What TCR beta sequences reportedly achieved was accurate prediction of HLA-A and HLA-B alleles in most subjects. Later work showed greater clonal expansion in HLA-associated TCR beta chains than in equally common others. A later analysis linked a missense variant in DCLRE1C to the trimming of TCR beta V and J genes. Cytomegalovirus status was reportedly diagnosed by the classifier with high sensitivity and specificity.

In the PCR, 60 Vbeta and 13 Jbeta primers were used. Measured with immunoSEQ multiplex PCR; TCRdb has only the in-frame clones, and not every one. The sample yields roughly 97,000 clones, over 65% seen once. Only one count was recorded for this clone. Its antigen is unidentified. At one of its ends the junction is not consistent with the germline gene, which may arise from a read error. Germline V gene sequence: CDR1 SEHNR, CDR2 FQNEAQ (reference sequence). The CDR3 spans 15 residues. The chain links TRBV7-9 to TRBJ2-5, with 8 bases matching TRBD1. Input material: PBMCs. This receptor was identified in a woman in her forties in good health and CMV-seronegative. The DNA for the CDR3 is TGTTCCAGCAGCTTTGGACAGGGCCCACAAGAGACCCAGTACTTC. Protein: CSSSFGQGPQETQYF.